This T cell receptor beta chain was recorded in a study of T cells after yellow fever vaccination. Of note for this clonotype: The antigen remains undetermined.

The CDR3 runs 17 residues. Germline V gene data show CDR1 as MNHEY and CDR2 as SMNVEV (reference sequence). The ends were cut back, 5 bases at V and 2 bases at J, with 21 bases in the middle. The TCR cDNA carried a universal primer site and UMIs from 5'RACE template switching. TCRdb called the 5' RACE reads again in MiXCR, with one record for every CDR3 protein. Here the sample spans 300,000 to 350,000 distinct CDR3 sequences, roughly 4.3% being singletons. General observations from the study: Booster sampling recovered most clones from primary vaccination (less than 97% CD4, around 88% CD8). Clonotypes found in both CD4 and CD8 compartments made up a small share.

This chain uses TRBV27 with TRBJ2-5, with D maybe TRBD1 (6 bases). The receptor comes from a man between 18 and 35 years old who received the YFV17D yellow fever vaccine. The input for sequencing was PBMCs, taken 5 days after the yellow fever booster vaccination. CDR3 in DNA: TGTGCCAGCAGTCCACTCAGGGGTGGGAAGAGGCAAGAGACCCAGTACTTC. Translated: CASSPLRGGKRQETQYF.